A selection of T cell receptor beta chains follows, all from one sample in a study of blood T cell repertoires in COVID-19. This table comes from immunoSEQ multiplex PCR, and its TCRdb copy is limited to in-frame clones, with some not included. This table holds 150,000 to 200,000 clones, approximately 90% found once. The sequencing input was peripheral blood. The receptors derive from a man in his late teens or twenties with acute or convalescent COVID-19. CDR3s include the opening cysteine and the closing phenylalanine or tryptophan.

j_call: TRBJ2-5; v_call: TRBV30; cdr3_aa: CAWSVSGGYQETQYF
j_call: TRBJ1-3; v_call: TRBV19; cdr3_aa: CASSIRGPGGNTIYF
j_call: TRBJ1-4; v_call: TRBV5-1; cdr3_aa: CASSPGGRESEKLFF
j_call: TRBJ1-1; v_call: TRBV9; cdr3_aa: CASSPRQGTEAFF
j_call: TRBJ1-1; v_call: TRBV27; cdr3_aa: CASSYTGQLNTEAFF
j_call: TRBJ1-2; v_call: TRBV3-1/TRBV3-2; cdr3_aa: CASSSGRDYGYTF
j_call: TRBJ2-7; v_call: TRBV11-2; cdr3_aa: CASSPPITGGKSYEQYF
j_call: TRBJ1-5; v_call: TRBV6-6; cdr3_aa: CASVETVGQPQHF
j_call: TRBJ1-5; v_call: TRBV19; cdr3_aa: CASRFGDFAGNQPQHF
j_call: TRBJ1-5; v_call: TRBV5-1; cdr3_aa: CASSLAGGLDQPQHF
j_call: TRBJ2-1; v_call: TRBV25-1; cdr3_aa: CASSEAQWGSNEQFF
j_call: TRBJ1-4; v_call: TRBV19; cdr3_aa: CASSIDLPGYATNEKLFF
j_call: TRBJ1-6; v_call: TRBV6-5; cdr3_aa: CASRTGGSNSPLHF
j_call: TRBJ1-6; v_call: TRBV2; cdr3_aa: CASSEARGNSPLHF
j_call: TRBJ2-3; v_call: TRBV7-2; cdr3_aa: CASSLAGGTDTQYF
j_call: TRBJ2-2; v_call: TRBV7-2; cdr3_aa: CASTVTGELFF
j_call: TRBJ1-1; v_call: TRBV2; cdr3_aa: CASGAGTGGNTEAFF
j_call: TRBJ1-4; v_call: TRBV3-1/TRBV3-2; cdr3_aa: CASSPVPGQGRNEKLFF
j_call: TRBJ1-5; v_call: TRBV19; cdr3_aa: CASSPLRGYSNQPQHF
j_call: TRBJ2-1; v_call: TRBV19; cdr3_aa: CASSMVDGTAANGRNEQFF
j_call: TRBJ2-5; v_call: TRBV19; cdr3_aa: CASSEKAPDTQYF
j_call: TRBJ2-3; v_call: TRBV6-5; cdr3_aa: CASSTSGGITDTQYF
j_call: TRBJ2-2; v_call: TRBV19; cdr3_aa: CASSSSQGARHTGELFF
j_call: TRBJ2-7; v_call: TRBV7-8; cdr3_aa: CASSLAVGGAYEQYF
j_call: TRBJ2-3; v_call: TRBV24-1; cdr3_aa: CATSDHTDGRGDTQYF
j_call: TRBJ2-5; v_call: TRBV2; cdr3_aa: CASSPDRFQETQYF
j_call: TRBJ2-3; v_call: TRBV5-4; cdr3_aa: CASSSGGALTDTQYF
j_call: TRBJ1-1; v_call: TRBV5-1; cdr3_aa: CASSLGTTRMNTEAFF
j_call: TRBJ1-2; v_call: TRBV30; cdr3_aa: CAWSVGGRGYTF
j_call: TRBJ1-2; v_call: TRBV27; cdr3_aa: CASSLVGLNYGYTF
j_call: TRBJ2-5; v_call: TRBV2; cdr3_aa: CASRTSGTGKETQYF
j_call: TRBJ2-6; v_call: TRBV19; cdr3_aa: CASSSPSGQFNSGANVLTF
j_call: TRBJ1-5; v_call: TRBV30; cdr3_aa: CAWSYGTGGARQPQHF